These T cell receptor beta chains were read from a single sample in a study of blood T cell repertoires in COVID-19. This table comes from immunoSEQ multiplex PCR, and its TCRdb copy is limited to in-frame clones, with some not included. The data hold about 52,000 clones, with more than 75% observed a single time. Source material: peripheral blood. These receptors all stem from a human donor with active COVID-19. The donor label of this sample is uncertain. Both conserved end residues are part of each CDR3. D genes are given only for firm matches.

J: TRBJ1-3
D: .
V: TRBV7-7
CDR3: CASSLGGGSGNTIYF

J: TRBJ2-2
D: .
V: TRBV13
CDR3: CASSLRGSTGELFF

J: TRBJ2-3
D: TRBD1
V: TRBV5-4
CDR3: CASSLGGRGRVDTQYF

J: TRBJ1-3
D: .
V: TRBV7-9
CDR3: CASRSGAGNTIYF

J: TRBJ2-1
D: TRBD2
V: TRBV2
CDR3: CASSVLAGGFGEQFF

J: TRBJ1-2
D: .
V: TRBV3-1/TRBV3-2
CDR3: CASVGPPGGVDGYTF

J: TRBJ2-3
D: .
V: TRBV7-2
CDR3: CASSLSLVADTQYF

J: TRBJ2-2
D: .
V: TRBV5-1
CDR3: CASSFQVNTGELFF

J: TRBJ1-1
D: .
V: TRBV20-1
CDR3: CSASTFLLSTVVAGGDTEAFF

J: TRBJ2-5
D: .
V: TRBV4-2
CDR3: CASSQGTSPQETQYF

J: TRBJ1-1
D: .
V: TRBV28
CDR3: CASSPTGGTEAFF

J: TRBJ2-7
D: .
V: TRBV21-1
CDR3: CASSKTQGRPSLCYEQYF

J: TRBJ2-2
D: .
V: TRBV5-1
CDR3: CASSLDGRGGVGELFF

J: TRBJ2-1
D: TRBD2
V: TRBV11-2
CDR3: CASSPQLAGGGGEQFF

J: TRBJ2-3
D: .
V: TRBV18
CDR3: CASSDRKGGTDTQYF

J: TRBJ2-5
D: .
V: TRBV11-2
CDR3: CASSTGQSYLETQYF

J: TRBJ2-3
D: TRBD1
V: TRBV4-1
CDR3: CASSHARTGGTDTQYF

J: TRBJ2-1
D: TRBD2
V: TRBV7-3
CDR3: CASSPGGLAGTYNEQFF

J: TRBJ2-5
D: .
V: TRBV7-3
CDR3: CASSLYYKETQYF

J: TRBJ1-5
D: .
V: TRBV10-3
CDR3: CAISESGGYNQPQHF

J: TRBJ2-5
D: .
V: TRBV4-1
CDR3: CASSQGAGTQETQYF

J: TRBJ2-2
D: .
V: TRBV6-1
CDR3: CASSELRAGELFF

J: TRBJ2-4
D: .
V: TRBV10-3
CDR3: CAISESMQGPKNIQYF

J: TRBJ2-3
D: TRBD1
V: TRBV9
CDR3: CASSGTRQGSLFDTQYF

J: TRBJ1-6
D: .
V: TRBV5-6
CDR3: CASRGTNSPLHF

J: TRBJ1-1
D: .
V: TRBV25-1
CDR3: CASSGSGNTEAFF

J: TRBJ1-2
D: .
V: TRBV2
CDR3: CASSGGLRGGYTF

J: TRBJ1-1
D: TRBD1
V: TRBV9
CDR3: CASSGGTGSSGAFF